This T cell receptor beta chain was captured in a study of T cells after yellow fever vaccination. Study summary: Low-cell-number fractions underwent preparation using SMART-Seq v4 Ultra Low Input.

In TCRdb, the 5' RACE reads were re-called with MiXCR into one record per CDR3 protein. The data contain 350,000 to 450,000 distinct CDR3 sequences, about 6.2% of them singletons. A few counts support this clonotype. The source was PBMCs, collected 5 days after the yellow fever booster vaccination. The TCR was taken from a man younger than 45 who received the YFV17D yellow fever vaccine.

CDR3 nucleotides: TGTGCCAGCAGCTCTTTCACCCAAGAAACATACAATGAGCAGTTCTTC. It encodes CASSSFTQETYNEQFF. The chain couples TRBV7-9 to TRBJ2-1; no clear D gene. The germline V gene encodes CDR1 SEHNR and CDR2 FQNEAQ (reference sequence). V lost 4 bases, J lost 4 bases, and 17 bases lay in between. The CDR3 is made up of 16 amino acids.